The sequence of this T cell receptor beta chain was determined in a study of blood T cell repertoires in COVID-19. Background on the study: The United States, Italy and Spain supplied acute and convalescent COVID-19 samples.

In the source study's methods: It was from reference gene primer amplification that nucleated cell counts were estimated. The method was immunoSEQ multiplex PCR; TCRdb's version includes in-frame clones alone and lacks a portion of them. V and J calls and clone size are as listed in that table; D and trimming were resolved from the DNA. The data show under 300,000 clones, roughly four fifths seen once. Across about 22 US areas, participants ranged in age from 18 to 89 years. The CDR3 is 16 amino acids. Germline V gene data show CDR1 as SEHNR and CDR2 as FQNEAQ (reference sequence). V trimming: 4 bases; J trimming: 5 bases; junction bases outside the gene matches: 14.

Sequenced: PBMCs or T cells enriched from blood (not recorded which). This TCR was recovered from a middle-aged man who had recovered from COVID-19. The chain links TRBV7-9 to TRBJ2-7, with 7 positions matching TRBD2. CDR3 residues: CASSWLLSGVTNEQYF. DNA for the CDR3: TGTGCCAGCAGCTGGCTTCTAAGCGGGGTAACGAACGAGCAGTACTTC.